The clone carrying this TCR beta chain was seen at least ten times. Its antigen is unidentified. Bulk TCR libraries were made with methods that had been previously described and with listed TCR primers. Using its own MiXCR run on the PCR reads, TCRdb lists one record per CDR3 protein. Of over 600,000 distinct CDR3 sequences in the sample, approximately 20% were seen once. The entry originates in a study of molecular identifiers for immune sequencing clone quantification. Study-wide findings and caveats: Spiked Jurkat TCR RNA equivalent to one cell reportedly surfaced among approximately 1.1 million naive cells. Naive cells had under 1% of molecules in clones above 20 RNA copies, effectors over 99%. Barcodes shared by identical TCR molecules could lead to underestimated sizes of highly expanded clones.

The CDR3 is 15 residues long. J lost 6 bases, V lost 3 bases, and 6 bases had no gene match. Germline CDR1 is LNHNV and CDR2 is YYDKDF (reference sequence). The chain joins TRBV15 to TRBJ1-4; 8 bases align to TRBD1. The receptor comes from a human donor in good health. Some libraries in this study had Jurkat cell RNA spiked in. Sequenced: naive CD8+ T cells from blood, with Jurkat cell RNA spiked in. Subset reported: FACS-sorted CD8+CD4-CCR7+CD45RA+ naive T cells. CDR3 amino acids: CATSSTGTGYEKLFF. The CDR3 bases are TGTGCCACCAGCAGTACCGGGACAGGATATGAAAAACTGTTTTTT.